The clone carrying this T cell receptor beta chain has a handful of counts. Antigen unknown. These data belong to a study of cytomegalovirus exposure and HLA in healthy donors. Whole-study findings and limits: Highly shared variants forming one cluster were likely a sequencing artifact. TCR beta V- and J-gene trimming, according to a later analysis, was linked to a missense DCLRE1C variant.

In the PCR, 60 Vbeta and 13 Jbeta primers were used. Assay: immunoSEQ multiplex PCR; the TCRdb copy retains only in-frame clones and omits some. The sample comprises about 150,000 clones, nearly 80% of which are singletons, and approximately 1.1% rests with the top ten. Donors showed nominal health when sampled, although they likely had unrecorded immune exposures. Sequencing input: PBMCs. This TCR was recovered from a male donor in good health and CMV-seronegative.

This CDR3 is CASSLDRVPQPQHF. For the CDR3, the DNA is TGTGCCAGCAGCTTGGACAGGGTCCCTCAGCCCCAGCATTTT. The chain combines TRBV7-2 with TRBJ1-5, with 8 positions matching TRBD1. The germline gives CDR1 SGHTA, CDR2 FQGNSA. V lost 3 bases and J lost 6; bases outside the gene matches: 4. The CDR3 sequence is 14 residues long.